This TCR beta chain comes out of a study of shared clonotypes between healthy human individuals. Each cell subset's genomic DNA was divided evenly among several immunoSEQ plates. In the source study's methods: Junction-only immunoSEQ data arrived without quality scores, meaning filtering differed. Profiling relied on immunoSEQ multiplex PCR, and the TCRdb table lists in-frame clones only, not all of them. The V and J calls and clone size are taken from that table; D and trimming were inferred from the DNA. The sample consists of more than 1.2 million clones, approximately 98.5% of them appearing once. J was trimmed by 5 bases and V by 4 bases; bases with no gene match: 5. CDR3 length equals 13 residues. The germline V gene encodes CDR1 SGHDT and CDR2 YYEEEE. Concerning this clone itself: Antigen: not known.

General study findings and limits: About 4.5% of naive CD4 clonotypes were common to a handful of donors.

The TCR comes from a man younger than 45 in good health. This chain joins TRBV5-6 and TRBJ2-7, with 8 bases aligning to TRBD2. Material: naive CD4+ T cells sorted from blood. Sample subset: CD45RA+ positively selected. The CDR3 here is CASSRGLVDEQYF. The CDR3 DNA follows: TGTGCCAGCAGCCGGGGACTAGTAGACGAGCAGTACTTC.